This T cell receptor (beta chain) comes out of a study of CD8+ T cells in alopecia areata. Sorting of the five patients' CD4+ cells gave CD25+CD127- cells as the output. cDNA reverse transcribed from extracted RNA served as the sequencing template. This table comes from immunoSEQ multiplex PCR, and its TCRdb copy is limited to in-frame clones, with some not included. Of thousands of clones detected, 55% to 75% appear once; the ten largest clones hold approximately 2.7%. This CDR3 is 14 amino acids long. Germline CDR1 SGHVS, CDR2 FQNEAQ. The V and J ends lost 5 bases and 6 bases respectively, with 15 bases between them.

Sequenced material: CD4+ Tregs sorted from blood. The chain employs TRBV7-8 and TRBJ2-3, with a possible D match to TRBD2 (6 bases). This sequence originates from a human donor with alopecia areata. CDR3 in DNA: TGTGCCAGCAGCCGGGTGGGAGGCCCGGATACGCAGTATTTT. This encodes CASSRVGGPDTQYF.